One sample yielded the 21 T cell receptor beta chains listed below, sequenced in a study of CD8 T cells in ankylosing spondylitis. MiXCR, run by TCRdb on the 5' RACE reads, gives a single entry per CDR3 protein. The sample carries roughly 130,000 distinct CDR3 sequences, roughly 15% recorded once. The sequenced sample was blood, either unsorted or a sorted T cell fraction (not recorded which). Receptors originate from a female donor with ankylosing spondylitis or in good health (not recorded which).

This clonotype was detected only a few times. CDR3 loop: CASSTPGTGTSEQYF. The CDR3 DNA reads TGCGCCAGCAGCACCCCCGGGACAGGCACCTCCGAGCAGTACTTC. This chain connects TRBV5-1 to TRBJ2-7, with 8 nucleotides matching TRBD1. The CDR3 spans 15 residues. V dropped 4 bases and J dropped 6; count of bases not matched to a gene: 12. Germline CDR1 and CDR2: SGHRS and YFSETQ. The full variable domain, its missing parts supplied by reference TRBV5-1 and TRBJ2-7, is KAGVTQTPRYLIKTRGQQVTLSCSPISGHRSVSWYQQTPGQGLQFLFEYFSETQRNKGNFPGRFSGRQFSNSRSEMNVSTLELGDSALYLCASSTPGTGTSEQYFGPGTRLTVT.

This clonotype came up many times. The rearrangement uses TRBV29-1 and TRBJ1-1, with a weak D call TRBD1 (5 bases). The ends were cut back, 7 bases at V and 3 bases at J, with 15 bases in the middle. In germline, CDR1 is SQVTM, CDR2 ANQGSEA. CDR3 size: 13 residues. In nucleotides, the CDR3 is TGCAGCGGTAGCGCGGGGGTGGACACTGAAGCTTTCTTT. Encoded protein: CSGSAGVDTEAFF.

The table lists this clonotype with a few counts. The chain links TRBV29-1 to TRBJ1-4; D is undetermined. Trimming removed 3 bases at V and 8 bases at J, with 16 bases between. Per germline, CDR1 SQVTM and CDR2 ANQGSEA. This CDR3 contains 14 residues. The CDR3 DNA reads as TGCAGCGTTGAGACGCCACCAGTAGCGGAAAAACTGTTTTTT. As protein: CSVETPPVAEKLFF.

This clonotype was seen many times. CDR3 residues: CASSRDGVNTEAFF. For the CDR3, the DNA is TGTGCCAGCAGCCGGGACGGAGTCAACACTGAAGCTTTCTTT. The J gene is TRBJ1-1, the V gene TRBV28, with D possibly matching TRBD1 (5 bases). V gave up 6 bases and J gave up 2 bases, with 13 bases separating them. CDR1 is MDHEN, CDR2 SYDVKM, per germline. The CDR3 is 14 amino acids.

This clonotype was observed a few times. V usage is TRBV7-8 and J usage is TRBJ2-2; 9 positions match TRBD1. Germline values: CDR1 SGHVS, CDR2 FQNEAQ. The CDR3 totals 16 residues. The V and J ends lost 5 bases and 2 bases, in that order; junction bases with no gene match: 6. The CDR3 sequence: CASSLGQGTNTGELFF. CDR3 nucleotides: TGTGCCAGCAGCCTGGGACAGGGAACAAACACCGGGGAGCTGTTTTTT.

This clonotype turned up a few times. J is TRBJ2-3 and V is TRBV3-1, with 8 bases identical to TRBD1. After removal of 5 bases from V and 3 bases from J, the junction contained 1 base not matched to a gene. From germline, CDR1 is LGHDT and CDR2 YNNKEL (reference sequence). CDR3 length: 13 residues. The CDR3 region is CASSTGGTDTQYF. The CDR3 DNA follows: TGTGCCAGCAGCACAGGGGGGACAGATACGCAGTATTTT.

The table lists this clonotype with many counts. CDR3: CASSLSSGGLTDTQYF. The CDR3 DNA is TGTGCCAGCAGCCTCTCTAGCGGGGGCCTCACAGATACGCAGTATTTT. The rearrangement links TRBV7-8 to TRBJ2-3; TRBD2 aligns across 10 bases. The ends lost 5 bases at V and 2 bases at J; junction bases unmatched: 7. The CDR3 has 16 residues. Germline-derived CDR1 and CDR2 are SGHVS and FQNEAQ.

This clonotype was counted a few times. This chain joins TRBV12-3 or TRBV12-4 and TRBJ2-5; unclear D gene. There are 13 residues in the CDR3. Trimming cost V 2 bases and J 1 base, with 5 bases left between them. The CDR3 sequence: CASSLHSQETQYF. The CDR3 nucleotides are TGTGCCAGCAGTTTACACAGCCAAGAGACCCAGTACTTC.

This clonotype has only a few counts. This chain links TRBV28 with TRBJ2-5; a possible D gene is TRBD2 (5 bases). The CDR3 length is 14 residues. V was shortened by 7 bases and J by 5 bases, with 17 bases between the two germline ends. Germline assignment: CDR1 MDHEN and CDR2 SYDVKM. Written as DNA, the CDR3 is TGTGCCAGCACCCGATTTGGTAGCGAGGAGACCCAGTACTTC. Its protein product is CASTRFGSEETQYF.

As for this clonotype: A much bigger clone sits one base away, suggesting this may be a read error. CDR3 residues: CSARVRTFNEQFF. CDR3 sequence (DNA): TGCAGTGCTAGAGTTAGGACCTTCAATGAGCAGTTCTTC. The rearrangement joins TRBV20-1 to TRBJ2-1; no clear D. The CDR3 has 13 residues. Germline loops: CDR1 DFQATT, CDR2 SNEGSKA (reference sequence). Trimming pared 1 base from V and 6 bases from J, leaving 10 bases between.

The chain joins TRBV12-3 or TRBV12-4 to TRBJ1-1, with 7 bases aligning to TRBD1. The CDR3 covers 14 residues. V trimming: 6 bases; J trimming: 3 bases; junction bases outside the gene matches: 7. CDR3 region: CASSRQGGDTEAFF. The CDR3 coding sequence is TGTGCCAGCAGCCGACAGGGAGGGGACACTGAAGCTTTCTTT.

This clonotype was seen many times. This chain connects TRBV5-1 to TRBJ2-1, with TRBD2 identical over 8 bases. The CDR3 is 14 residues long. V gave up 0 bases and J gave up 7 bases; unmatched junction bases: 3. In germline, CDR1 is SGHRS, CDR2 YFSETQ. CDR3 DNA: TGCGCCAGCAGCTTGGGGGTAGCGGGGAATGAGCAGTTCTTC. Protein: CASSLGVAGNEQFF.

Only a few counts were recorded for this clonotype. DNA of the CDR3: TGCAGTGCCTCGGGACAAGCGGGGGGGCGACCTACAATTGAGCAGTTCTTC. Translated: CSASGQAGGRPTIEQFF. This chain links TRBV20-1 with TRBJ2-1; 10 bases match TRBD2. The germline gives CDR1 DFQATT, CDR2 SNEGSKA (reference sequence). The CDR3 has 17 residues. With V trimmed by 6 bases and J by 9 bases, 20 bases remained unmatched.

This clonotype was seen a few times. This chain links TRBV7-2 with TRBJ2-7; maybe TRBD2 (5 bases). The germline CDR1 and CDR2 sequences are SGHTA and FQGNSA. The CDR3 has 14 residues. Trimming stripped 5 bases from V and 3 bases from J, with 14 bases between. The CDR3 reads CASSEHTGSYEQYF. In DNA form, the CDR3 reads TGTGCCAGCAGCGAACACACGGGGAGCTACGAGCAGTACTTC.

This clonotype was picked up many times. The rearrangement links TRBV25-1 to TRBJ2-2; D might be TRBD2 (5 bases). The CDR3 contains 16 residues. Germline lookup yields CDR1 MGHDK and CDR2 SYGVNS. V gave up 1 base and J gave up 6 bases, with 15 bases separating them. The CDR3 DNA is TGTGCCAGCAGTGAATCTTTGGACTGGCCCCCCGGGGAGCTGTTTTTT. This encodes CASSESLDWPPGELFF.

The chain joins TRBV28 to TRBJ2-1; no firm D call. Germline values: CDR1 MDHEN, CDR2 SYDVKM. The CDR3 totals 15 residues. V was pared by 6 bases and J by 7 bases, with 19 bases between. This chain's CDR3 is CASSHGLGIANEQFF. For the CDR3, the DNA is TGTGCCAGCAGCCACGGGTTAGGTATAGCAAATGAGCAGTTCTTC.

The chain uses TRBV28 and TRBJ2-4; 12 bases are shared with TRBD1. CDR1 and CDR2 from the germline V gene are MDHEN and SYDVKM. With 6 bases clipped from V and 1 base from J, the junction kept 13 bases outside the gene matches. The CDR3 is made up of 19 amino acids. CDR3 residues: CASSPWRGTGGLAKNIQYF. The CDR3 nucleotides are TGTGCCAGCAGCCCCTGGCGGGGGACAGGGGGCTTGGCCAAAAACATTCAGTACTTC.

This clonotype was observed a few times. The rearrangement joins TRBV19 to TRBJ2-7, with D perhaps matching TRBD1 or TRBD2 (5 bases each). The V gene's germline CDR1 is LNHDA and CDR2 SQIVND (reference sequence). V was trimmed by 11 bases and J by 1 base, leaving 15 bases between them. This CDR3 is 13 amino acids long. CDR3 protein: CASGQGPSYEQYF. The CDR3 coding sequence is TGTGCCTCGGGGCAGGGACCTTCCTACGAGCAGTACTTC.

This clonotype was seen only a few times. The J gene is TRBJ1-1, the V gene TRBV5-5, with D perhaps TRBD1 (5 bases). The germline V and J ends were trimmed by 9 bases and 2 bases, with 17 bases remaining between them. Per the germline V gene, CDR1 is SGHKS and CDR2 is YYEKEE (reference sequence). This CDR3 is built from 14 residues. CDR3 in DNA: TGTGCCACCAAGCTCGGGACTCCCAACACTGAAGCTTTCTTT. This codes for CATKLGTPNTEAFF.

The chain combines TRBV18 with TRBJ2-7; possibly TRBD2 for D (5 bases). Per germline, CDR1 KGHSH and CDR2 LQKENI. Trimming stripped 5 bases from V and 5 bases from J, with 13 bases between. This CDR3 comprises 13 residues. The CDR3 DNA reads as TGTGCCAGCTCATCTCTGGCTAGCCACGAGCAGTACTTC. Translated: CASSSLASHEQYF.

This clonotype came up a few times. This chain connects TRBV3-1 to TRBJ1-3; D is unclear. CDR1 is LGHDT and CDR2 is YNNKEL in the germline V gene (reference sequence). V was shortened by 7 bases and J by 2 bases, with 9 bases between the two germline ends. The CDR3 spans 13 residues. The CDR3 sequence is CASISHAGNTIYF. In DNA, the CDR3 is TGTGCCAGCATCTCCCACGCTGGAAACACCATATATTTT.